Included here is one T cell receptor (beta chain) sequence, with context. Its cognate antigen has yet to be identified. Base quality data are lacking; no much larger clone is found one base away. The source of the sample is a study of blood T cell repertoires in COVID-19 (dated by TCRdb to about 2020). In the study overall: Collaborator samples came from the United States, Italy and Spain and covered acute and convalescent phases of COVID-19. The material from the prospective study consisted of cDNA or gDNA derived from T cells, B-cell-depleted T cells, or PBMCs. The dataset comprised deeply sampled blood TCRbeta repertoires from subjects exposed to, actively infected with, or recovered from COVID-19. The repertoires were released in a freely available public database intended as a resource for research on the immune response to SARS-CoV-2. The samples were drawn from the first 160 participants of the ongoing ImmuneRACE study and from 1,200 or so subjects provided by 6 global collaborators. A de-identified subject ID, COVID-19 status, age in years and sex were almost always included in the sample metadata. Where HLA class I and class II types were available, the types were taken from metadata supplied by the sample provider, not from assay-based typing. Beyond this particular receptor, the publication reports: The quantity of clinical and demographic metadata differed by source and by participant and was supplied without curation.

The collaborating institutions used their own protocols to collect whole blood in K2EDTA tubes. For TCRbeta analysis, collaborators shipped samples as frozen whole blood, isolated PBMCs, or DNA extracted from either of those sample types. TCRbeta CDR3 regions were amplified from genomic DNA by means of the immunoSEQ Assay, a bias-controlled multiplex PCR. Under the source paper's analysis protocol: Within the assay, amplification of reference gene primers was used to estimate how many nucleated cells each sample contained. To quantify the absolute abundance of each unique TCRbeta CDR3 rearrangement, sequence reads were collapsed and filtered. For each sample, productive Simpson clonality was calculated as the square root of Simpson's diversity index across productive rearrangements. The table was pulled from immuneACCESS by TCRdb, which kept in-frame rearrangements only. Such tables lose some clones; where checked, under half of the loss comes from unresolved V genes, and the rest has no known cause. V and J calls and clone size follow that table, whereas D and trimming were derived from the DNA. For this sample the table gives some 55,000 clones, of which approximately 90% were detected only once. The ten biggest clones cover 3% to 3.5% of the sample.

The sequenced sample was peripheral blood. The sequence came from a human donor in a cohort sampled during active COVID-19.

The DNA sequence reads TGTGCCAGCTCACCAAAGCCGGGACTAGCGGGATTGTGGTTCTTC. This translates into CASSPKPGLAGLWFF. The V gene is TRBV18 and the J gene is TRBJ2-1, with 13 middle bases fitting TRBD2. Unmatched junction bases come to 10, with V trimmed by 2 bases and J by 15 bases. CDR1 and CDR2 (KGHSH, LQKENI) derive from the germline V gene. The CDR3 covers 15 residues, taking in both the cysteine and the phenylalanine. Only the CDR3 part of the read is kept: 45 bases, read in frame from the first base.